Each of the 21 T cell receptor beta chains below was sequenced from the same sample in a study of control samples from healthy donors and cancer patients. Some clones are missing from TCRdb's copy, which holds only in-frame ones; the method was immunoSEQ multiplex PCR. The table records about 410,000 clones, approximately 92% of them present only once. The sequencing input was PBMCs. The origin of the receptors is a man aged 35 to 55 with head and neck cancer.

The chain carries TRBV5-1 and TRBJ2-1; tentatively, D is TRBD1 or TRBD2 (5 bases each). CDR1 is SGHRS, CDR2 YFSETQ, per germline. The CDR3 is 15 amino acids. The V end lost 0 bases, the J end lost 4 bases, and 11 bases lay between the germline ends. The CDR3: CASSLGGRGYNEQFF. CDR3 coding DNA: TGCGCCAGCAGCTTGGGGGGGAGAGGGTACAATGAGCAGTTCTTC.

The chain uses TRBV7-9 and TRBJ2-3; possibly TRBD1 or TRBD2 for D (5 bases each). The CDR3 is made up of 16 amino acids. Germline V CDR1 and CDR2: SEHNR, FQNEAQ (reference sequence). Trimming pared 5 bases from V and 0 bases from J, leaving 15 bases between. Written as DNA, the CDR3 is TGTGCCAGCAGCCAAACCGGGACCCCTAGCACAGATACGCAGTATTTT. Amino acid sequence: CASSQTGTPSTDTQYF.

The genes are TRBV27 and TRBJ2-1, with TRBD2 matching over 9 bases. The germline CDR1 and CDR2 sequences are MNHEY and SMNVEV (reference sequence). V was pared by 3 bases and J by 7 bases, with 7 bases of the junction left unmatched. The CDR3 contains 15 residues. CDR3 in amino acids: CASSFEAGGKNEQFF. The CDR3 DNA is TGTGCCAGCAGTTTTGAGGCGGGAGGGAAAAATGAGCAGTTCTTC.

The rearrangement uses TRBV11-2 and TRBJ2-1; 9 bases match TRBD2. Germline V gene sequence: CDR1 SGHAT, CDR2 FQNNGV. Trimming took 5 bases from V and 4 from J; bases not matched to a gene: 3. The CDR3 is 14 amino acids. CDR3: CASSPGLAYNEQFF. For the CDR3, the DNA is TGTGCCAGCAGCCCGGGACTAGCTTACAATGAGCAGTTCTTC. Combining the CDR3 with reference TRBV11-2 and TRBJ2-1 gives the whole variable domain EAGVAQSPRYKIIEKRQSVAFWCNPISGHATLYWYQQILGQGPKLLIQFQNNGVVDDSQLPKDRFSAERLKGVDSTLKIQPAKLEDSAVYLCASSPGLAYNEQFFGPGTRLTVL.

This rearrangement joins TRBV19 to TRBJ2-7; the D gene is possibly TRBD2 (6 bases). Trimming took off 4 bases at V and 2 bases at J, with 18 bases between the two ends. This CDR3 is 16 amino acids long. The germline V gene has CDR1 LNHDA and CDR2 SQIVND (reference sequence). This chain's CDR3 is CASSKIPGGDAYEQYF. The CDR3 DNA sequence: TGTGCCAGTAGTAAGATCCCAGGAGGGGACGCCTACGAGCAGTACTTC.

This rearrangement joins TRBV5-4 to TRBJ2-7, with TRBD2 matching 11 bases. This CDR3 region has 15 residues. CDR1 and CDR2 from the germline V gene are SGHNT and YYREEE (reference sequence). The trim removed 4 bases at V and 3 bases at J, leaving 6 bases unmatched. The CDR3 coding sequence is TGTGCCAGCAGCGCCCTAGCGGGGGGACGCTACGAGCAGTACTTC. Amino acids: CASSALAGGRYEQYF.

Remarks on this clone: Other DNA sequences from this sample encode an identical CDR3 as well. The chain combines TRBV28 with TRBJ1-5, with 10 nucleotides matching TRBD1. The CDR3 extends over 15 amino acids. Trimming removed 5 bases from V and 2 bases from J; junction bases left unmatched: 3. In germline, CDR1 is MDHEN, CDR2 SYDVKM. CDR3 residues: CASSLGTGGNQPQHF. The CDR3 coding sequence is TGTGCCAGCAGTCTCGGGACAGGGGGCAATCAGCCCCAGCATTTT.

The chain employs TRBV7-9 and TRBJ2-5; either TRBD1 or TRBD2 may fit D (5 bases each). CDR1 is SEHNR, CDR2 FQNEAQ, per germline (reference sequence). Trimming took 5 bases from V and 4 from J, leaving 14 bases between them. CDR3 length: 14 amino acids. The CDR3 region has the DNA TGTGCCAGCAGCCAGGGACGTGACGCAGAGACCCAGTACTTC. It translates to CASSQGRDAETQYF.

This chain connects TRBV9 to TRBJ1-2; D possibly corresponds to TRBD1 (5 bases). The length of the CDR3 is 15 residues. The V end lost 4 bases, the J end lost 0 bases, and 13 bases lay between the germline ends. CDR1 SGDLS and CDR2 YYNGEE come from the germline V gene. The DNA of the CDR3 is TGTGCCAGCAGCCCGGACATTCCCGCTAACTATGGCTACACCTTC. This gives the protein CASSPDIPANYGYTF.

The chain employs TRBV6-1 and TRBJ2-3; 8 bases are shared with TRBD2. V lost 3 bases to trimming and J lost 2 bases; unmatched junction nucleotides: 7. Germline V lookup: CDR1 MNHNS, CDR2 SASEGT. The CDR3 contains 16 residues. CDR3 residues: CASSEHLGLATDTQYF. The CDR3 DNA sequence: TGTGCCAGCAGTGAGCACTTAGGACTAGCCACAGATACGCAGTATTTT.

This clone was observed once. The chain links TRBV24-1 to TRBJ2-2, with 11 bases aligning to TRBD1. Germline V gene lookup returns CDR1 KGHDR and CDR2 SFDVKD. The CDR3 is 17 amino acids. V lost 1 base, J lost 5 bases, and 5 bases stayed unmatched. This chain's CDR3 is CATSDFVGTGGTGELFF. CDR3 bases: TGTGCCACCAGTGATTTCGTCGGGACAGGGGGGACCGGGGAGCTGTTTTTT.

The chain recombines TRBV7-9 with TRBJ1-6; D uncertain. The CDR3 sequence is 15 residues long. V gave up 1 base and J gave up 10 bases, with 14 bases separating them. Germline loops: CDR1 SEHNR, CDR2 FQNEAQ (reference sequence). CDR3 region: CASSLDSLEWSPLHF. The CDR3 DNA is TGTGCCAGCAGCTTAGACAGCCTGGAATGGTCACCCCTCCACTTT.

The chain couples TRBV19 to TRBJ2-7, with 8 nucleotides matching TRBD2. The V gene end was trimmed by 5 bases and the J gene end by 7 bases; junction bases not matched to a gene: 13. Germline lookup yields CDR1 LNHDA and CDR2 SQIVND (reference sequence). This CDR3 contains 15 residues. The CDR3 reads CASSSREGRYGEQYF. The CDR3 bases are TGTGCCAGTAGTTCTCGGGAGGGACGCTACGGGGAGCAGTACTTC.

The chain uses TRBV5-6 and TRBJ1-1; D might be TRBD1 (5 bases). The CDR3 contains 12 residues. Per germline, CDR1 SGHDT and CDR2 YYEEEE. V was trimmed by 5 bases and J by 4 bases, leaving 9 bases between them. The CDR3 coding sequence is TGTGCCAGCAGACGGGGGAGCACTGAAGCTTTCTTT. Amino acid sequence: CASRRGSTEAFF.

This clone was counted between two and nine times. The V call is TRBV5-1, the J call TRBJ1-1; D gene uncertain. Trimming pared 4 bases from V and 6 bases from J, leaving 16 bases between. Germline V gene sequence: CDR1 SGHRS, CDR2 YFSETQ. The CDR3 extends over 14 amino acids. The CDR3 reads CASSPRGETPEAFF. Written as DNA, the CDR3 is TGCGCCAGCAGCCCACGCGGGGAGACCCCTGAAGCTTTCTTT.

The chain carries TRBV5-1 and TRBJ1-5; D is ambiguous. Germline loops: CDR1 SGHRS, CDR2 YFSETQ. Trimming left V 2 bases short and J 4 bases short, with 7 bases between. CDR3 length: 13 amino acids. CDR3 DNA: TGCGCCAGCAGCTTTGCGGAGAATCAGCCCCAGCATTTT. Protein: CASSFAENQPQHF.

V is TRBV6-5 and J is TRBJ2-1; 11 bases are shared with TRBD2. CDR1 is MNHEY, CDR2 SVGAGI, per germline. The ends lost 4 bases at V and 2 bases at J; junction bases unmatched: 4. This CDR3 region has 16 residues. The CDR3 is CASSSSGRTPYNEQFF. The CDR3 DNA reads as TGTGCCAGCAGTTCTAGCGGGAGGACCCCCTACAATGAGCAGTTCTTC.

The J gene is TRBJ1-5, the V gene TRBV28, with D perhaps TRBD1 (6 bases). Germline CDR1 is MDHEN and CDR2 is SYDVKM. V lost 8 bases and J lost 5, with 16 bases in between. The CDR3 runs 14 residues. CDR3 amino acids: CASEKHRADQPQHF. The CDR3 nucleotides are TGTGCCAGCGAAAAGCACAGGGCCGATCAGCCCCAGCATTTT.

Here the CDR3 reads CATRVNPGQGPTGGFF. The CDR3 coding sequence is TGTGCCACACGGGTTAACCCGGGACAGGGTCCCACTGGGGGGTTCTTC. The chain couples TRBV28 to TRBJ2-1; 9 bases agree with TRBD1. The CDR3 totals 16 residues. Trimming took 10 bases from V and 15 from J; bases not matched to a gene: 25. Per germline, CDR1 MDHEN and CDR2 SYDVKM.

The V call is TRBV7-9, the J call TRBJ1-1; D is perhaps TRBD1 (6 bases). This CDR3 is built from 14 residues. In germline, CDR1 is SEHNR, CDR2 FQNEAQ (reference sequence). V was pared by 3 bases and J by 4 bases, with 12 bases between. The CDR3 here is CASSFLSGVTEAFF. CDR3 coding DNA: TGTGCCAGCAGCTTTTTATCAGGGGTCACTGAAGCTTTCTTT.

CDR3 in DNA: TGTGCCAGCAGTACCGCTGGTTGGACTAGCGGAAAAGACGATGAGCAGTTCTTC. Protein product: CASSTAGWTSGKDDEQFF. The chain couples TRBV6-2 or TRBV6-3 to TRBJ2-1; the match to TRBD2 covers 10 bases. Germline V gene data show CDR1 as MNHEY and CDR2 as SVGEGT. V was clipped by 5 bases and J by 8 bases; unmatched bases: 18. The CDR3 extends over 18 amino acids.